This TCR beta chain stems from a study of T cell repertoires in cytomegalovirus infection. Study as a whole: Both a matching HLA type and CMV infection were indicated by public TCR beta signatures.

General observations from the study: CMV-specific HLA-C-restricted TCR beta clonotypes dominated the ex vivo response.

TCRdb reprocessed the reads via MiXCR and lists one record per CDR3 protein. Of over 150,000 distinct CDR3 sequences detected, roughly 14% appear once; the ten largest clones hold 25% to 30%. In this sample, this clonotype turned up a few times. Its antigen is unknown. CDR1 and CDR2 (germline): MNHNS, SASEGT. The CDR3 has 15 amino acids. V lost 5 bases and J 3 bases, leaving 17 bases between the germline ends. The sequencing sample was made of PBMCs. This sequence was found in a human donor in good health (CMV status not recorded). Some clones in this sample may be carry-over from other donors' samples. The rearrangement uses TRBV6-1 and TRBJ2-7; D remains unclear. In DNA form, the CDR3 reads TGTGCCAGCAGTCCCCGCGAGTTTGTAGGCTACGAGCAGTACTTC. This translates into CASSPREFVGYEQYF.